This T cell receptor beta chain was captured by sequencing in a study of cytomegalovirus exposure and HLA in healthy donors. As concerns this clone: Antigen: not known.

The CDR3 has 14 residues. Germline V gene data show CDR1 as KGHSH and CDR2 as LQKENI. The V end was cut by 5 bases, the J end by 7 bases, with 15 bases between. Findings and caveats of the study: 87-base-pair reads could not separate some V segments, including TRBV6-2 and TRBV6-3. Rare TCR sequences dominated, though some public TCRs recurred in many donors.

Although they were nominally healthy when sampled, donors likely had unrecorded immune exposures. The PCR had 60 Vbeta and 13 Jbeta primers. Data came from immunoSEQ multiplex PCR; TCRdb stores just in-frame clones and leaves some out. The table shows more than 150,000 clones, with approximately 84% occurring only once. The chain carries TRBV18 and TRBJ1-5; maybe TRBD1 (6 bases). The clonotype was recovered from a boy aged 5 to 17 in good health and CMV-seronegative. The sequenced sample was PBMCs. The CDR3 sequence is CASSLQGERQPQHF. Here the CDR3 DNA reads TGTGCCAGCTCATTACAGGGAGAGAGACAGCCCCAGCATTTT.